Listed below are T cell receptor beta chains from one sample, sequenced in a study of T cell responses to AZD1222 COVID-19 vaccine. TCRdb's table, derived via immunoSEQ multiplex PCR, lists solely in-frame clones and lacks some. The repertoire has 120,000 or so clones, about 89% of them found once; the top ten carry 28%. The specimen was peripheral blood, collected on day 0 of AZD1222 vaccination. The receptor source for this set is an adult in good health. Both conserved end residues are part of each CDR3. A D gene is named only where the DNA matches it firmly. Only some rows state a clone size, as once, few, many or a class for expanded clones.

CDR3nt	CDR3aa	abundance	d_gene	v_gene	j_gene
TGTGCTAGTGGTTTGGGTGGTGGCAGGTTATCCTATGGCTACACCTTC	CASGLGGGRLSYGYTF	NA	NA	TRBV12-5	TRBJ1-2
TGTGCCAGCAGCGCCCAGAACTCTGGAAACACCATATATTTT	CASSAQNSGNTIYF	NA	NA	TRBV14	TRBJ1-3
TGTGCCAGCAGCTCCTGGATAGATCAGCCCCAGCATTTT	CASSSWIDQPQHF	NA	NA	TRBV5-8	TRBJ1-5
TGTGCCAGCAGGCCTCTCGGACTAGCGGAGGGTGGGGCCAACGTCCTGACTTTC	CASRPLGLAEGGANVLTF	once	TRBD2	TRBV6-2/TRBV6-3	TRBJ2-6
TGTGCCATCTTACCGGGACACGGCACAGATACGCAGTATTTT	CAILPGHGTDTQYF	NA	NA	TRBV6-5	TRBJ2-3
TGTGCCAGTAGTATAGTGCACCTGGGAAATGAGCAGTTCTTC	CASSIVHLGNEQFF	few	NA	TRBV19	TRBJ2-1
TGCGCCAGCAGCTTGGGGAGCGGGTGGGGCAATGAGCAGTTCTTC	CASSLGSGWGNEQFF	NA	NA	TRBV5-1	TRBJ2-1
TGTGCCAGCAGCTTAGCTGAAAACCGGGACAGCTTTTCCTACGAGCAGTACTTC	CASSLAENRDSFSYEQYF	few	TRBD1	TRBV7-8	TRBJ2-7
TGTGCCAGCACCGAAGGGGGGGGCAATCAGCCCCAGCATTTT	CASTEGGGNQPQHF	NA	NA	TRBV6-5	TRBJ1-5
TGTGCCAGCAGCTTAGTCGCCAGGGCGACGACGTTC	CASSLVARATTF	NA	NA	TRBV7-2	TRBJ1-2
TGTGCCAGCAGTTTCTCCGGTGCTGAAGCTTTCTTT	CASSFSGAEAFF	NA	NA	TRBV12-3/TRBV12-4	TRBJ1-1
TGCGCCAGCAGCTTGGAGGGAATCCCTGGAAACACCATATATTTT	CASSLEGIPGNTIYF	once	NA	TRBV5-1	TRBJ1-3
TGTGCCAGCAGCCAAGAGTCTGCGGGGGGCTTCACCGGGGAGCTGTTTTTT	CASSQESAGGFTGELFF	few	TRBD2	TRBV3-1/TRBV3-2	TRBJ2-2
TGCAGCGCCGAGGAGGGCTCTGGAAACACCATATATTTT	CSAEEGSGNTIYF	NA	NA	TRBV29-1	TRBJ1-3
TGTGCCAGCAGCGTAGCTACCGGGCAGGGACAAGAGACCCAGTACTTC	CASSVATGQGQETQYF	once	NA	TRBV9	TRBJ2-5
TGTGCCAGCGGACCGGGACAGGGTAGAGATGAGCAGTTCTTC	CASGPGQGRDEQFF	NA	TRBD1	TRBV5-6	TRBJ2-1
TGTGCCAGCAGTGAATTGCAGGGAGGTCTTTACAATGAGCAGTTCTTC	CASSELQGGLYNEQFF	NA	NA	TRBV2	TRBJ2-1
TGTGCCAGCAGCGAAGGACTAGCGGGAGTTCACTCCTACGAGCAGTACTTC	CASSEGLAGVHSYEQYF	NA	TRBD2	TRBV5-6	TRBJ2-7
TGTGCCAGCAACCCTACGGGCGGGGTAGGAAATGAGCAGTTCTTC	CASNPTGGVGNEQFF	NA	NA	TRBV6-5	TRBJ2-1
TGTGCCAGCATTATTCAGCCGAACACTGAAGCTTTCTTT	CASIIQPNTEAFF	few	NA	TRBV2	TRBJ1-1
TGTGCCAGCAGCGTAGAAAGTCGGGACTCAGCCTACACCTTC	CASSVESRDSAYTF	few	NA	TRBV9	TRBJ1-2
TGTGCCAGCAGCCAAGTCGGCGGGGCGAGCACAGATACGCAGTATTTT	CASSQVGGASTDTQYF	NA	NA	TRBV11-3	TRBJ2-3
TGTGCCAGCAGTCTGGGGTCCCCTGCAGATACGCAGTATTTT	CASSLGSPADTQYF	NA	NA	TRBV3-1/TRBV3-2	TRBJ2-3
TGTGCCACCAGTGATCCGAAGGGAGGGGCGGCTGGCTACACCTTC	CATSDPKGGAAGYTF	NA	NA	TRBV24-1	TRBJ1-2
TGTGCCAGCTCAGATTACAGGGATGAGACTGAAGCTTTCTTT	CASSDYRDETEAFF	NA	NA	TRBV18	TRBJ1-1
TGTGCCAGCAGCTTGGAACTAGCGAGCGAGCAGTACTTC	CASSLELASEQYF	NA	TRBD2	TRBV5-4	TRBJ2-7
TGTGCCAGCAACTTGGGCGGGTTCGAAGCTTTCTTT	CASNLGGFEAFF	NA	NA	TRBV5-6	TRBJ1-1
TGTGCCAGCAGTTTCGGCAGGGGCAATCAGCCCCAGCATTTT	CASSFGRGNQPQHF	NA	NA	TRBV6-2/TRBV6-3	TRBJ1-5
TGTGCCAGCAGAGGGACAGCTAACTATGGCTACACCTTC	CASRGTANYGYTF	NA	TRBD1	TRBV6-5	TRBJ1-2
TGCGCCAGCAGCCAAGAGGGGGCGGGTTCTGGCTATGGCTACACCTTC	CASSQEGAGSGYGYTF	NA	NA	TRBV4-3	TRBJ1-2
TGTGCCAGCAGCTCATCGGGTGGGGGATCTAGCACAGATACGCAGTATTTT	CASSSSGGGSSTDTQYF	NA	NA	TRBV7-8	TRBJ2-3
TGTGCCAGCAGCTTAGAGCCCGGGCAGTATTTT	CASSLEPGQYF	NA	NA	TRBV7-9	TRBJ2-3
TGTGCCTGGAGTAGGCCAGGGGGCACAGATACGCAGTATTTT	CAWSRPGGTDTQYF	NA	NA	TRBV30	TRBJ2-3
TGTGCCAGTAGTATAGATTCGGGGAGGAGGCCAAACGAGCAGTACTTC	CASSIDSGRRPNEQYF	NA	NA	TRBV19	TRBJ2-7
TGTGCCAGCAGTTTAGGGCCGACAGGGAGGAATCAGCCCCAGCATTTT	CASSLGPTGRNQPQHF	once	TRBD1	TRBV28	TRBJ1-5
TGTGCCAGCAGCTTAGCCGGGGCACTCGGTGAGCAGTTCTTC	CASSLAGALGEQFF	NA	NA	TRBV7-2	TRBJ2-1
TGTGCCAGCAGCCAAGATGTCATTCAGTACTTC	CASSQDVIQYF	NA	NA	TRBV3-1/TRBV3-2	TRBJ2-4
TGTGCCAGCAGCCCCCCCCGGGACATAATCTACGAGCAGTACTTC	CASSPPRDIIYEQYF	NA	NA	TRBV7-9	TRBJ2-7
TGTGCCAGCAGTGAATATCGGGGGGTAAGGATAGATACGCAGTATTTT	CASSEYRGVRIDTQYF	NA	TRBD2	TRBV25-1	TRBJ2-3
TGCGCCAGCAGCCCCGGACAGGGGATTGCTGCAGCTAATGAAAAACTGTTTTTT	CASSPGQGIAAANEKLFF	NA	TRBD1	TRBV5-1	TRBJ1-4
TGCAGCACCCACAGGGGGGACACTGAAGCTTTCTTT	CSTHRGDTEAFF	once	TRBD1	TRBV29-1	TRBJ1-1
TGTGCCAGCAGCTTATACCGGGGCGGGGAGCTGTTTTTT	CASSLYRGGELFF	NA	NA	TRBV7-2	TRBJ2-2